The next 8 T cell receptor beta chains were all read from a single sample in a study of blood T cell repertoires in COVID-19. Libraries were prepared by immunoSEQ multiplex PCR; TCRdb keeps only in-frame clonotypes and omits some of them. This table has some 150,000 clones, 79% appearing once. The material sequenced was peripheral blood. These receptors were obtained from an older woman with COVID-19, enrolled during active disease.

This clone was found once. The chain joins TRBV4-1 to TRBJ1-5; 9 bases align to TRBD1. The germline V gene has CDR1 MGHRA and CDR2 YSYEKL. The V gene end was trimmed by 3 bases and the J gene end by 6 bases; junction bases not matched to a gene: 6. The CDR3 loop spans 15 amino acids. The CDR3 nucleotides are TGCGCCAGCAGCCAGCCGGGACAGGGAGGTCAGCCCCAGCATTTT. Amino acid sequence: CASSQPGQGGQPQHF.

This chain joins TRBV5-1 and TRBJ1-1; TRBD1 matches 8 bases. The CDR3 loop spans 14 amino acids. Germline CDR1 SGHRS, CDR2 YFSETQ. J gave up 3 bases and V 4 bases, and 5 bases lay outside the gene matches. The CDR3 nucleotides are TGCGCCAGCAGCACCAGGGGGCTTTACACTGAAGCTTTCTTT. The encoded protein is CASSTRGLYTEAFF.

This clone came up a few times. The gene calls are TRBV3-1 (or the pseudogene TRBV3-2) and TRBJ1-5, with 8 bases that match TRBD1. The CDR3 length is 16 residues. V shed 1 base, J shed 7 bases, and the junction held 9 bases outside the gene matches. Germline V lookup: CDR1 LGHDT, CDR2 YNNKEL (reference sequence). The CDR3 DNA is TGTGCCAGCAGCCAAGGTGCAGGGGGCGCGTGGCAGCCCCAGCATTTT. It codes for CASSQGAGGAWQPQHF.

The chain has TRBV3-1 (or the pseudogene TRBV3-2) and TRBJ1-2, with 10 positions matching TRBD1. This CDR3 is built from 12 residues. V lost 4 bases and J lost 7; bases outside the gene matches: 0. From germline, CDR1 is LGHDT and CDR2 YNNKEL (reference sequence). The CDR3 protein is CASSRQGAGYTF. In DNA form, the CDR3 reads TGTGCCAGCAGCCGACAGGGGGCTGGCTACACCTTC.

V is TRBV5-4 and J is TRBJ2-7; 8 bases align to TRBD2. Trimming removed 0 bases from V and 2 bases from J; junction bases left unmatched: 7. The CDR3 runs 16 residues. Germline CDR1 SGHNT, CDR2 YYREEE (reference sequence). In DNA form, the CDR3 reads TGTGCCAGCAGCTTGGGACGAAGCGGGGGAACCTACGAGCAGTACTTC. As protein: CASSLGRSGGTYEQYF.

This clone was observed at least ten times. V and J are TRBV18 and TRBJ1-2; D is undetermined. CDR3 length: 15 residues. CDR1 KGHSH and CDR2 LQKENI come from the germline V gene. Trimming removed 1 base at V and 0 bases at J, with 9 bases between. The CDR3 nucleotides are TGTGCCAGCTCACCACTGGGGAGTACTAACTATGGCTACACCTTC. Its translation: CASSPLGSTNYGYTF.

This chain connects TRBV5-1 to TRBJ2-7; 7 bases match TRBD1. CDR1 and CDR2 (germline): SGHRS, YFSETQ. The CDR3 is 15 amino acids. Trimming took 0 bases from V and 0 from J; bases not matched to a gene: 3. The CDR3 DNA follows: TGCGCCAGCAGCTTGGAGGGACAGTCCTCCTACGAGCAGTACTTC. Encoded protein: CASSLEGQSSYEQYF.

The chain recombines TRBV4-3 with TRBJ1-2, with D perhaps TRBD1 (5 bases). The CDR3 has 15 residues. V lost 0 bases to trimming and J lost 4 bases, with 12 bases between them. Germline V gene sequence: CDR1 LGHNA, CDR2 YSLEER. CDR3 sequence reads: CASSQETQGLYGYTF. DNA of the CDR3: TGCGCCAGCAGCCAAGAGACCCAGGGACTCTATGGCTACACCTTC.